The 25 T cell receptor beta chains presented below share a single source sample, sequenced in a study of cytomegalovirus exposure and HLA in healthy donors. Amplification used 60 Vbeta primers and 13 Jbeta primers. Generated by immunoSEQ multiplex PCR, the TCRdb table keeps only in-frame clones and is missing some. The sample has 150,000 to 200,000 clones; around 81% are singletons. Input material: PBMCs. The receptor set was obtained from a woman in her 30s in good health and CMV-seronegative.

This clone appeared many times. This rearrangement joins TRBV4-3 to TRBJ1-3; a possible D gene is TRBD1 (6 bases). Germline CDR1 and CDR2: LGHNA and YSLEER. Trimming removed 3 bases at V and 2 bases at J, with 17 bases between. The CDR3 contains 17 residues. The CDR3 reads CASSQALTGSPGNTIYF. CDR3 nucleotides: TGCGCCAGCAGCCAGGCACTTACAGGGAGTCCTGGAAACACCATATATTTT.

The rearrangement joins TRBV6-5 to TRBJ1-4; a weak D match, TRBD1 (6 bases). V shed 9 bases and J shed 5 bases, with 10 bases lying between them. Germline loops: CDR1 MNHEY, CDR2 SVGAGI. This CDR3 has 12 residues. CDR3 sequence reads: CASRTENEKLFF. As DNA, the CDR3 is TGTGCCAGTAGGACAGAGAATGAAAAACTGTTTTTT.

This CDR3 is CASSVGSGRVGNEQFF. The CDR3 DNA reads as TGTGCCAGCAGCGTAGGTAGCGGGAGAGTCGGCAATGAGCAGTTCTTC. This sequence joins TRBV9 and TRBJ2-1; 9 bases fit TRBD2. V was clipped by 0 bases and J by 6 bases; unmatched bases: 7. Germline V gives CDR1 SGDLS, CDR2 YYNGEE. This CDR3 is 16 amino acids long.

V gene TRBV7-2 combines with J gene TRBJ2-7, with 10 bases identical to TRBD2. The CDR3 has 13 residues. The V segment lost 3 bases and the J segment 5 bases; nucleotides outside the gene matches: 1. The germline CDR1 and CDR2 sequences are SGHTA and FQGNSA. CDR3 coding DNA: TGTGCCAGCAGCTTGGGACTAGCGAACGAGCAGTACTTC. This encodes CASSLGLANEQYF.

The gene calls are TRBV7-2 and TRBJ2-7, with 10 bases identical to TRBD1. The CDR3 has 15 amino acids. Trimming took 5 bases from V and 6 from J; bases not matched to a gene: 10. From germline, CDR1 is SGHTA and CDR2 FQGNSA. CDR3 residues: CASSPDRGRRSEQYF. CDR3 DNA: TGTGCCAGCAGCCCAGACAGGGGGCGCAGAAGCGAGCAGTACTTC.

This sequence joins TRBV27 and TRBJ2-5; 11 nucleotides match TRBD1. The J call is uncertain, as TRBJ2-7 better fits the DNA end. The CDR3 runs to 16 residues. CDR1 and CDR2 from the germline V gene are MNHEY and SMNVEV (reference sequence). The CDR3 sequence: CASSPYPGQGAYEQYF. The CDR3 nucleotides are TGTGCCAGCAGTCCCTACCCGGGACAGGGGGCCTACGAGCAGTACTTC.

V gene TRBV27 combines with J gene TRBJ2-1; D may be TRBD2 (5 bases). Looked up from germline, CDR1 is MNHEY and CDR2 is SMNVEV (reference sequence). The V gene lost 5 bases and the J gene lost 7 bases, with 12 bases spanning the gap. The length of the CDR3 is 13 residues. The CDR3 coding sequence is TGTGCCAGCAGTAGCCTAGCCGGAAATGAGCAGTTCTTC. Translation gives CASSSLAGNEQFF.

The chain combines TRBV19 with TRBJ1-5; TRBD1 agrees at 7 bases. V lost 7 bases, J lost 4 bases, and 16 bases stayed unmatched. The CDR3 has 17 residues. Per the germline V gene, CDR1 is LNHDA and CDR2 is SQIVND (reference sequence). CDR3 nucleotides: TGTGCCAGTACGGCCCGAAGGGGGCTTAGCTGGAATCAGCCCCAGCATTTT. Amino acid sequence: CASTARRGLSWNQPQHF.

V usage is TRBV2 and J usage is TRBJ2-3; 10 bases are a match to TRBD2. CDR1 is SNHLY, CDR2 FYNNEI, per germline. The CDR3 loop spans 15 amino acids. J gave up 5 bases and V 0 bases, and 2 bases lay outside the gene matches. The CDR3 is CASSEATSGKDTQYF. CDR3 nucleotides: TGTGCCAGCAGTGAAGCAACTAGCGGGAAAGATACGCAGTATTTT.

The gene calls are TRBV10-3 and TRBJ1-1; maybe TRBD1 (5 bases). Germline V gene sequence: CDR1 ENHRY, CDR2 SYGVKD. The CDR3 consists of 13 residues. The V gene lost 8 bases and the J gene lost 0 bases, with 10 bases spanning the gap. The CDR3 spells CAIGGGMNTEAFF. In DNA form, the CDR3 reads TGTGCCATCGGGGGGGGGATGAACACTGAAGCTTTCTTT.

CDR3 DNA: TGTGCCAGCAGCTTAGCTAGCGGGGGGCGTCTCTCCTACGAGCAGTACTTC. Translation: CASSLASGGRLSYEQYF. The chain uses TRBV7-9 and TRBJ2-7; TRBD2 aligns across 10 bases. CDR1 is SEHNR and CDR2 is FQNEAQ in the germline V gene (reference sequence). CDR3 length equals 17 residues. The V segment lost 0 bases and the J segment 0 bases; nucleotides outside the gene matches: 5.

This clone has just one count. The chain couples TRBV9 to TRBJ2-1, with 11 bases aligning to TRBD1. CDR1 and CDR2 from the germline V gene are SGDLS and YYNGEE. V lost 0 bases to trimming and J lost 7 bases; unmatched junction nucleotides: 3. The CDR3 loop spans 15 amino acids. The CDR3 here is CASSVAGQGANEQFF. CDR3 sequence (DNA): TGTGCCAGCAGCGTAGCCGGACAGGGGGCGAATGAGCAGTTCTTC.

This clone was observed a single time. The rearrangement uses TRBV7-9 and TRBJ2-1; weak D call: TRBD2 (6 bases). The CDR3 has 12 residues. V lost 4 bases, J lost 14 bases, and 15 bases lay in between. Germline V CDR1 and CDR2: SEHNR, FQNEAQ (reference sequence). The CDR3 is CASSWDRDWEFF. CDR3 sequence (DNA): TGTGCCAGCAGCTGGGACCGGGACTGGGAGTTCTTC.

Here the CDR3 DNA reads TGTGCCAGCAGTGATCCCGGTCAAACAGGGGAAGCTTTCTTT. This codes for CASSDPGQTGEAFF. V gene TRBV2 combines with J gene TRBJ1-1; TRBD1 is a possible D gene (6 bases). The CDR3 runs 14 residues. Germline V CDR1 and CDR2: SNHLY, FYNNEI. The V end was cut by 3 bases, the J end by 8 bases, with 16 bases between.

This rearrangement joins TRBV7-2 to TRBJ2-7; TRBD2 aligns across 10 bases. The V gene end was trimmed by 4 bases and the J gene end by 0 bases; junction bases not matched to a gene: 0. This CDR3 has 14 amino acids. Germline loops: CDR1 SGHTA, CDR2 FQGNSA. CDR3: CASSSSGSSYEQYF. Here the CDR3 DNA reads TGTGCCAGCAGCTCTAGCGGGAGCTCCTACGAGCAGTACTTC.

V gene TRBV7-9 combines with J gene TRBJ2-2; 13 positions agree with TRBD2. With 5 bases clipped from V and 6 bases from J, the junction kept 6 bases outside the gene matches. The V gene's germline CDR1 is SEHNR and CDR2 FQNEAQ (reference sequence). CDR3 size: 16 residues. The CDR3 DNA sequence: TGTGCCAGCAGCGTAACTAGCGGGAGGGCCGCCGGGGAGCTGTTTTTT. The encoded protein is CASSVTSGRAAGELFF.

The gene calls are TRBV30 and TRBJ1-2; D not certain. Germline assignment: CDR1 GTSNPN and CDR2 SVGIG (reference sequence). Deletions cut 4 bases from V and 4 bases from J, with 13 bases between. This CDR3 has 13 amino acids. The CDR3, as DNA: TGTGCCTGGAAGCGCGGGTTGTCCTATGGCTACACCTTC. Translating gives CAWKRGLSYGYTF.

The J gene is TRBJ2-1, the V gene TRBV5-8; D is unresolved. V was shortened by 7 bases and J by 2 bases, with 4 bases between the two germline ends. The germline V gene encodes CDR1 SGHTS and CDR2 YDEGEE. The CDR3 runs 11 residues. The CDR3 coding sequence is TGTGCCAGCTTCGCCTACAATGAGCAGTTCTTC. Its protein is CASFAYNEQFF.

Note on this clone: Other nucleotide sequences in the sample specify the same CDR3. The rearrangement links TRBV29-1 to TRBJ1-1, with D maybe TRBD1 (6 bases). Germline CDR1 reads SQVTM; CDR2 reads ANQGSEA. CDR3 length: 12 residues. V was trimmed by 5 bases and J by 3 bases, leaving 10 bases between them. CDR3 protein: CSVLAGDTEAFF. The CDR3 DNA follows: TGCAGCGTTCTGGCAGGGGACACTGAAGCTTTCTTT.

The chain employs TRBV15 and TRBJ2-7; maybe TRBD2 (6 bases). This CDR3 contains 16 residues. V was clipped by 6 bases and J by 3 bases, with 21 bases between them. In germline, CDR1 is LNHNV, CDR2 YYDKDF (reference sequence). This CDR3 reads CATSGGWGSRSYEQYF. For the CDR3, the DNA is TGTGCCACCAGTGGGGGGTGGGGCTCACGGAGCTACGAGCAGTACTTC.

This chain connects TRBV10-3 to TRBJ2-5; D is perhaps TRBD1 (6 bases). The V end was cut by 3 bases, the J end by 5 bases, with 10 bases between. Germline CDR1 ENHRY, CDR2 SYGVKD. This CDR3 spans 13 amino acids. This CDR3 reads CAISEQGRETQYF. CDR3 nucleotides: TGTGCCATCAGTGAACAGGGTCGGGAGACCCAGTACTTC.

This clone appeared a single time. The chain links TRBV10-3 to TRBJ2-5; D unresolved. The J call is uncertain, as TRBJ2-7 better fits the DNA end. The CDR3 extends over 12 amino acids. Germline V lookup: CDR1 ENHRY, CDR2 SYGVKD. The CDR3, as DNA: TGTGCCATCAGTGAGTCGAAGTACGAGCAGTACTTC. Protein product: CAISESKYEQYF.

The CDR3 sequence is CASSLSSGLSYEQYF. CDR3 in DNA: TGTGCCAGCAGTTTGTCTAGCGGCCTCTCCTACGAGCAGTACTTC. The J gene is TRBJ2-7, the V gene TRBV28; 7 bases fit TRBD2. This CDR3 is 15 amino acids long. V shed 3 bases, J shed 0 bases, and the junction held 5 bases outside the gene matches. Germline V gene lookup returns CDR1 MDHEN and CDR2 SYDVKM.

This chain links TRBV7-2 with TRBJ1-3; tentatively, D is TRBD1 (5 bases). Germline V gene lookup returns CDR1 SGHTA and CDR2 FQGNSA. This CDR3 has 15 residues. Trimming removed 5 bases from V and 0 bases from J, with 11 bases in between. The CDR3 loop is CASSQGRGSGNTIYF. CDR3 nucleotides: TGTGCCAGCAGCCAGGGAAGGGGCTCTGGAAACACCATATATTTT.

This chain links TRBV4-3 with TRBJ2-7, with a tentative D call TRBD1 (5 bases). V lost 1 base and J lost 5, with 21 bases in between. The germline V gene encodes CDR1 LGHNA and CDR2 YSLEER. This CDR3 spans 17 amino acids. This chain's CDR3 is CASSQGVLQGNRNEQYF. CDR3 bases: TGCGCCAGCAGCCAAGGTGTTTTGCAGGGAAATCGGAACGAGCAGTACTTC.